The 29 T cell receptor beta chains below were found in one sample sequenced in a study of blood T cell repertoires in COVID-19. The data were produced by immunoSEQ multiplex PCR, yet TCRdb's version contains in-frame clones alone and is incomplete. The sample lists about 300,000 clones, more than 70% seen once, with 1.5% to 2% in the top ten. The source material was peripheral blood. The receptor source for this set is a woman aged 25 to 45 with COVID-19, enrolled during active disease.

The V and J genes are TRBV7-9 and TRBJ2-5, with 11 bases lining up with TRBD2. CDR1 and CDR2 (germline): SEHNR, FQNEAQ (reference sequence). The CDR3 has 14 amino acids. V gave up 6 bases and J gave up 9 bases; unmatched junction bases: 9. The CDR3 DNA follows: TGTGCCAGCAGGACTAGCGGGGCGCAAGCGGCCCAGTACTTC. Translating gives CASRTSGAQAAQYF.

This clone has just a few counts. The chain carries TRBV5-1 and TRBJ2-5, with 9 bases matching TRBD2. CDR1 SGHRS and CDR2 YFSETQ come from the germline V gene. With 0 bases clipped from V and 7 bases from J, the junction kept 13 bases outside the gene matches. The CDR3 consists of 17 residues. As DNA, the CDR3 is TGCGCCAGCAGCTTGGGGCACAGCGGGGGGCCCTCCGGGACCCAGTACTTC. Protein: CASSLGHSGGPSGTQYF.

The chain employs TRBV18 and TRBJ2-7; D is perhaps TRBD1 (7 bases). Germline V gene sequence: CDR1 KGHSH, CDR2 LQKENI. Trimming stripped 2 bases from V and 4 bases from J, with 15 bases between. The CDR3 length is 15 residues. CDR3 sequence reads: CASSPTPGGQYEQYF. CDR3 nucleotides: TGTGCCAGCTCACCAACCCCCGGGGGACAGTACGAGCAGTACTTC.

DNA of the CDR3: TGTGCCAGCAGCCGAACCAAGCGGGGGGGCGACGATACGCAGTATTTT. The encoded protein is CASSRTKRGGDDTQYF. The chain uses TRBV7-6 and TRBJ2-3, with 10 bases aligning to TRBD2. The CDR3 totals 16 residues. Germline V gives CDR1 SGHVS, CDR2 FNYEAQ. V gave up 5 bases and J gave up 6 bases; unmatched junction bases: 11.

This clone has a single count. The chain combines TRBV19 with TRBJ1-1, with 7 bases aligning to TRBD1. Germline lookup yields CDR1 LNHDA and CDR2 SQIVND (reference sequence). After removal of 5 bases from V and 5 bases from J, the junction contained 11 bases not matched to a gene. This CDR3 comprises 15 residues. The CDR3 spells CASSPQQGKGTEAFF. CDR3 sequence (DNA): TGTGCCAGTAGTCCACAACAGGGGAAGGGGACTGAAGCTTTCTTT.

V gene TRBV7-9 combines with J gene TRBJ1-2; a weak D match, TRBD1 (6 bases). The CDR3 runs to 15 residues. V lost 2 bases, J lost 4 bases, and 14 bases lay in between. Germline loops: CDR1 SEHNR, CDR2 FQNEAQ (reference sequence). CDR3 protein: CASSLLGTRTYGYTF. The CDR3, as DNA: TGTGCCAGCAGCTTACTCGGGACAAGGACCTATGGCTACACCTTC.

The chain employs TRBV5-1 and TRBJ2-1, with 8 bases that match TRBD2. Germline values: CDR1 SGHRS, CDR2 YFSETQ. V lost 4 bases to trimming and J lost 10 bases; unmatched junction nucleotides: 19. This CDR3 has 17 amino acids. This CDR3 reads CASSVSSSVGGAKEQFF. The DNA for the CDR3 is TGCGCCAGCAGCGTATCTTCTAGTGTCGGGGGGGCTAAAGAGCAGTTCTTC.

This chain uses TRBV5-1 with TRBJ2-7; TRBD1 agrees at 7 bases. V was pared by 4 bases and J by 1 base, with 5 bases of the junction left unmatched. The germline CDR1 and CDR2 sequences are SGHRS and YFSETQ. This CDR3 spans 14 amino acids. This CDR3 reads CASSPRQGSYEQYF. The DNA for the CDR3 is TGCGCCAGCAGCCCCCGACAGGGTTCCTACGAGCAGTACTTC.

The gene calls are TRBV2 and TRBJ1-6, with TRBD1 matching over 7 bases. V lost 7 bases and J lost 4; bases outside the gene matches: 16. The germline V gene has CDR1 SNHLY and CDR2 FYNNEI. CDR3 size: 18 residues. In DNA form, the CDR3 reads TGTGCCAGCAAAGTCGACAGGGCCCAACCGCTTTATAATTCACCCCTCCACTTT. This codes for CASKVDRAQPLYNSPLHF. The variable domain in full, completed from reference TRBV2 and TRBJ1-6, reads EPEVTQTPSHQVTQMGQEVILRCVPISNHLYFYWYRQILGQKVEFLVSFYNNEISEKSEIFDDQFSVERPDGSNFTLKIRSTKLEDSAMYFCASKVDRAQPLYNSPLHFGNGTRLTVT.

This clone was observed a handful of times. This sequence joins TRBV10-3 and TRBJ1-2; the match to TRBD1 covers 7 bases. Germline assignment: CDR1 ENHRY and CDR2 SYGVKD. J lost 1 base, V lost 10 bases, and 9 bases had no gene match. This CDR3 region has 14 residues. The CDR3 bases are TGTGCCACGGGAGGGGGACAGCGTAACTATGGCTACACCTTC. It yields the protein CATGGGQRNYGYTF.

This sequence joins TRBV5-1 and TRBJ1-4, with D unresolved. Trimming took off 5 bases at V and 0 bases at J, with 11 bases between the two ends. Germline CDR1 is SGHRS and CDR2 is YFSETQ. The CDR3 runs 15 residues. In DNA, the CDR3 is TGCGCCAGCAGGGCGACGGGATCAACTAATGAAAAACTGTTTTTT. Amino acid sequence: CASRATGSTNEKLFF.

DNA for the CDR3: TGTGCCAGCAGCTGGACTAGCGGGTTCGAGCAGTACTTC. This sequence encodes CASSWTSGFEQYF. The gene calls are TRBV2 and TRBJ2-7; TRBD2 matches at 11 bases. Germline V gene data show CDR1 as SNHLY and CDR2 as FYNNEI. This CDR3 has 13 amino acids. V was pared by 6 bases and J by 6 bases, with 4 bases of the junction left unmatched.

The rearrangement joins TRBV27 to TRBJ1-2, with D possibly matching TRBD1 (5 bases). The length of the CDR3 is 13 residues. Deletions cut 5 bases from V and 1 base from J, with 8 bases between. CDR1 is MNHEY and CDR2 is SMNVEV in the germline V gene (reference sequence). The CDR3 nucleotides are TGTGCCAGCAGTCGACAGCGTAACTATGGCTACACCTTC. This encodes CASSRQRNYGYTF.

V usage is TRBV24-1 and J usage is TRBJ2-7; the match to TRBD1 covers 8 bases. This CDR3 has 14 residues. Per germline, CDR1 KGHDR and CDR2 SFDVKD. With 3 bases clipped from V and 3 bases from J, the junction kept 3 bases outside the gene matches. The CDR3: CATSDPGQGYEQYF. The CDR3 nucleotides read TGTGCCACCAGTGATCCTGGACAGGGCTACGAGCAGTACTTC.

The chain uses TRBV27 and TRBJ1-6; TRBD1 might be the D (5 bases). This CDR3 is built from 13 residues. From germline, CDR1 is MNHEY and CDR2 SMNVEV (reference sequence). V was trimmed by 4 bases and J by 9 bases, leaving 10 bases between them. The CDR3 loop reads CASSWDSRSPLHF. CDR3 sequence (DNA): TGTGCCAGCAGTTGGGACTCCCGTTCACCCCTCCACTTT.

The V and J genes are TRBV5-1 and TRBJ1-1; possibly TRBD1 for D (6 bases). V dropped 0 bases and J dropped 1 base, with 10 bases sitting between them. Germline V CDR1 and CDR2: SGHRS, YFSETQ. The CDR3 consists of 15 residues. The CDR3 sequence: CASSLAPTGNTEAFF. The CDR3 region has the DNA TGCGCCAGCAGCTTGGCACCGACAGGGAACACTGAAGCTTTCTTT.

This clone was detected only once. The chain recombines TRBV5-4 with TRBJ2-7; 8 bases match TRBD1. Germline loops: CDR1 SGHNT, CDR2 YYREEE (reference sequence). The CDR3 loop spans 13 amino acids. Trimming cost V 4 bases and J 2 bases; bases outside gene matches: 2. The DNA for the CDR3 is TGTGCCAGCAGCCCGGACAGGGCCTACGAGCAGTACGTC. Translation: CASSPDRAYEQYV.

This chain uses TRBV5-1 with TRBJ2-3, with TRBD2 as a possible D gene (6 bases). Germline assignment: CDR1 SGHRS and CDR2 YFSETQ. This CDR3 comprises 14 residues. Trimming removed 5 bases at V and 4 bases at J, with 14 bases between. CDR3 region: CASSSGDSADTQYF. The CDR3 DNA sequence: TGCGCCAGCAGTTCGGGGGATTCGGCAGATACGCAGTATTTT.

The V gene is TRBV30, the J gene TRBJ1-4, with 9 bases that match TRBD1. The trim removed 5 bases at V and 8 bases at J, leaving 9 bases unmatched. This CDR3 has 14 amino acids. From germline, CDR1 is GTSNPN and CDR2 SVGIG (reference sequence). In DNA, the CDR3 is TGTGCCTGGGGTCCGGGACAGGGAGCCGAAAAACTGTTTTTT. This codes for CAWGPGQGAEKLFF.

This chain joins TRBV7-9 and TRBJ1-1; the D gene is possibly TRBD1 (6 bases). The CDR3 runs to 14 residues. Germline lookup yields CDR1 SEHNR and CDR2 FQNEAQ (reference sequence). With 6 bases removed from V and 4 bases from J, the gap between germline ends came to 15 bases. The CDR3 here is CASREDRSGTEAFF. The DNA for the CDR3 is TGTGCCAGCAGAGAAGACAGGTCGGGCACTGAAGCTTTCTTT.

The chain has TRBV5-1 and TRBJ2-7, with a weak D call TRBD1 (5 bases). The germline gives CDR1 SGHRS, CDR2 YFSETQ. The CDR3 runs 14 residues. Trimming cost V 1 base and J 0 bases, with 8 bases left between them. The CDR3 loop reads CASSLLGVSYEQYF. The CDR3 bases are TGCGCCAGCAGCTTGTTAGGGGTCTCCTACGAGCAGTACTTC.

J is TRBJ2-1 and V is TRBV9; TRBD2 aligns across 9 bases. This CDR3 region has 15 residues. In germline, CDR1 is SGDLS, CDR2 YYNGEE. V lost 4 bases and J lost 2; bases outside the gene matches: 4. The CDR3 sequence: CASSPSGAAYNEQFF. CDR3 bases: TGTGCCAGCAGCCCTAGCGGGGCCGCCTACAATGAGCAGTTCTTC.

This chain joins TRBV5-4 and TRBJ1-2; 9 positions agree with TRBD1. Germline V CDR1 and CDR2: SGHNT, YYREEE (reference sequence). CDR3 size: 13 residues. V dropped 3 bases and J dropped 5; count of bases not matched to a gene: 2. The DNA of the CDR3 is TGTGCCAGCAGCTCCGGACAGGGGTATGGCTACACCTTC. Its translation is CASSSGQGYGYTF.

The chain combines TRBV7-9 with TRBJ2-5, with TRBD2 as a possible D gene (6 bases). This CDR3 has 14 amino acids. Germline V gene lookup returns CDR1 SEHNR and CDR2 FQNEAQ (reference sequence). The ends were cut back, 4 bases at V and 2 bases at J, with 11 bases in the middle. Written as DNA, the CDR3 is TGTGCCAGCAGCTACACCGGGACTCAAGAGACCCAGTACTTC. Residues: CASSYTGTQETQYF. The full variable domain, completed using reference TRBV7-9 and TRBJ2-5, is DTGVSQNPRHKITKRGQNVTFRCDPISEHNRLYWYRQTLGQGPEFLTYFQNEAQLEKSRLLSDRFSAERPKGSFSTLEIQRTEQGDSAMYLCASSYTGTQETQYFGPGTRLLVL.

This clone is a singleton in its sample. The chain links TRBV20-1 to TRBJ1-1; maybe TRBD1 (6 bases). The CDR3 contains 11 residues. CDR1 DFQATT and CDR2 SNEGSKA come from the germline V gene (reference sequence). In DNA, the CDR3 is TGCAGCAGACAGGCGAACACTGAAGCTTTCTTT. This codes for CSRQANTEAFF.

The rearrangement joins TRBV4-2 to TRBJ2-1; 7 bases fit TRBD2. The CDR3 has 15 residues. The germline V gene has CDR1 LGHNA and CDR2 YNFKEQ. J gave up 2 bases and V 1 base, and 2 bases lay outside the gene matches. This chain's CDR3 is CASSQGAGTYNEQFF. The CDR3 DNA reads as TGTGCCAGCAGCCAAGGAGCGGGGACCTACAATGAGCAGTTCTTC.

CDR3 sequence (DNA): TGTGCCAGCAGCTCACGGACAGCCACAGATACGCAGTATTTT. The encoded protein is CASSSRTATDTQYF. This rearrangement joins TRBV11-3 to TRBJ2-3; D may be TRBD1 (6 bases). The CDR3 is 14 amino acids. CDR1 is SGHNT and CDR2 is YENEEA in the germline V gene. The V end lost 4 bases, the J end lost 2 bases, and 10 bases lay between the germline ends.

The CDR3 reads CAITTHSMNTEAFF. In nucleotides, the CDR3 is TGTGCCATCACCACACACAGTATGAACACTGAAGCTTTCTTT. The chain carries TRBV10-3 and TRBJ1-1, with unresolved D. The V and J ends lost 7 bases and 0 bases respectively, with 12 bases between them. The CDR3 runs 14 residues. Germline V gene data show CDR1 as ENHRY and CDR2 as SYGVKD.

This clone was seen once. The chain links TRBV29-1 to TRBJ2-2; TRBD2 agrees at 7 bases. Germline CDR1 reads SQVTM; CDR2 reads ANQGSEA. Losses at the gene ends were 6 bases for V and 4 bases for J; bases not matched to a gene: 11. The CDR3 runs to 15 residues. CDR3 sequence reads: CSVSMTSLGTGELFF. For the CDR3, the DNA is TGCAGCGTATCTATGACTAGCCTAGGCACCGGGGAGCTGTTTTTT.